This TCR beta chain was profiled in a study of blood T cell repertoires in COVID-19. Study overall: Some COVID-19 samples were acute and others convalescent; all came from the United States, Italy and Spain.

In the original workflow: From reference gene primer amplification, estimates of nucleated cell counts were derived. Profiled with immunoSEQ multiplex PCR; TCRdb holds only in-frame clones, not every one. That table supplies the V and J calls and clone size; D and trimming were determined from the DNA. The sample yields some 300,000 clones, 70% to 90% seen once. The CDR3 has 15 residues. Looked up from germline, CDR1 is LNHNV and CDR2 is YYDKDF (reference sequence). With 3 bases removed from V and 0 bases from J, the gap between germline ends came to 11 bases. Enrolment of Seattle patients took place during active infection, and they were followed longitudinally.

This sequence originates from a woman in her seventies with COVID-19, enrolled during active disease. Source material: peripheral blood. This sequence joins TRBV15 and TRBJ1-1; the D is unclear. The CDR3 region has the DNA TGTGCCACCAGCAGGGGTCTCCAGGTGAACACTGAAGCTTTCTTT. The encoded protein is CATSRGLQVNTEAFF. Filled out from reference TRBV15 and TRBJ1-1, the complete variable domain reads DAMVIQNPRYQVTQFGKPVTLSCSQTLNHNVMYWYQQKSSQAPKLLFHYYDKDFNNEADTPDNFQSRRPNTSFCFLDIRSPGLGDTAMYLCATSRGLQVNTEAFFGQGTRLTVV.